These 2 T cell receptor beta chains share one sample of origin, sequenced in a study of shared clonotypes between healthy human individuals. Clones were read by immunoSEQ multiplex PCR, and TCRdb kept only the in-frame ones, dropping some. The sample records approximately 2,000,000 clones, around 95% being singletons. Naive CD8 cells were CD45RO-negative, positively selected for CCR7, excluding terminally differentiated effector memory CD45RA+ cells. The source material was naive CD8+ T cells from PBMCs. Receptor source: a man younger than 30 in good health. Some clones in this sample may be carry-over from other donors' samples.

The chain couples TRBV28 to TRBJ1-5; TRBD1 aligns across 9 bases. The J segment lost 2 bases and the V segment lost 3 bases, leaving 17 bases of the junction unmatched. Germline V lookup: CDR1 MDHEN, CDR2 SYDVKM. The CDR3 totals 20 residues. The CDR3 DNA sequence: TGTGCCAGCAGTTTTATCCGATCAAAAGACAGGGACAGGGGCAATCAGCCCCAGCATTTT. As protein: CASSFIRSKDRDRGNQPQHF. Full variable domain (missing parts from reference TRBV28 and TRBJ1-5): DVKVTQSSRYLVKRTGEKVFLECVQDMDHENMFWYRQDPGLGLRLIYFSYDVKMKEKGDIPEGYSVSREKKERFSLILESASTNQTSMYLCASSFIRSKDRDRGNQPQHFGDGTRLSIL.

The J gene is TRBJ2-1, the V gene TRBV28; no definite D call. This CDR3 contains 14 residues. The germline V gene has CDR1 MDHEN and CDR2 SYDVKM. The V and J ends lost 5 bases and 4 bases respectively, with 12 bases between them. The CDR3 reads CASSPRTRYNEQFF. For the CDR3, the DNA is TGTGCCAGCAGTCCTCGGACGCGTTACAATGAGCAGTTCTTC.